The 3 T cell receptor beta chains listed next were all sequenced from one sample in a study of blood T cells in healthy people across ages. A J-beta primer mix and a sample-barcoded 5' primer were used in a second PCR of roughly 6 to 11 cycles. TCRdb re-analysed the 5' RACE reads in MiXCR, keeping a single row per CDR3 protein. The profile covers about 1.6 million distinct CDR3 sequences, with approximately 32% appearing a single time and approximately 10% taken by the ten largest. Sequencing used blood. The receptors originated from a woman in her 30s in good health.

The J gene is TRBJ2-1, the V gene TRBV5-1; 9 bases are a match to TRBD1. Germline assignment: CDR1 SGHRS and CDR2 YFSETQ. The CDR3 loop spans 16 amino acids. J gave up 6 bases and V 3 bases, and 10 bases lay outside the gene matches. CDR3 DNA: TGCGCCAGCAGCTACGCCGGGACAGGGAGCAGCAATGAGCAGTTCTTC. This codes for CASSYAGTGSSNEQFF.

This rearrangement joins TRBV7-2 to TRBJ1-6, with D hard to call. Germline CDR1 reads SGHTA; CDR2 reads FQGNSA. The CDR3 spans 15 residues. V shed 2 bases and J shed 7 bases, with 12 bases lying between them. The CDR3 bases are TGTGCCAGCAGCTTATACGGGCAGGAGAATTCACCCCTCCACTTT. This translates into CASSLYGQENSPLHF.

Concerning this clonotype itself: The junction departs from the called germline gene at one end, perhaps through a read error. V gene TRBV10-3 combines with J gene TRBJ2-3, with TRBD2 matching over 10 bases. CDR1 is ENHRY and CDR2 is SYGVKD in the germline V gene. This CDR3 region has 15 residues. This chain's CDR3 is CAISAASGGTDAQYF. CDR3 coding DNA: TGTGCCATCAGTGCGGCTAGCGGGGGCACAGATGCGCAGTATTTT.